The entry below describes one T cell receptor beta chain. No antigen is known for it. The data were obtained in a study of vaccination effects on CD4 cells after COVID-19. TCRdb's table, derived via immunoSEQ multiplex PCR, lists solely in-frame clones and lacks some. The data contain around 53,000 clones, under 80% of them seen just once; the ten biggest clones take up 4.5% to 7%. Before sequencing, viral peptide pools were used by the ViraFEST assay to expand antigen-specific CD4+ T cells. Once cultured for under 11 days, the cells underwent separation to obtain CD4+ T cells. This individual contracted SARS-CoV-2 between March and December 2020, as verified by PCR. V dropped 2 bases and J dropped 3; count of bases not matched to a gene: 2. Germline lookup yields CDR1 MNHEY and CDR2 SVGAGI. The CDR3 contains 15 residues.

J is TRBJ2-5 and V is TRBV6-5; 11 bases match TRBD2. Specimen: CD4+ T cells from PBMCs cultured with HIV peptides, collected before COVID-19 vaccination. Noted subset: HIV-1 Nef peptide pool negative control/reference culture. This TCR was sampled from a human donor who had a prior SARS-CoV-2 infection. CDR3 region: CASSYLTSGEETQYF. The CDR3, as DNA: TGTGCCAGCAGTTACCTGACTAGCGGGGAAGAGACCCAGTACTTC.